This T cell receptor beta chain was identified during a study of blood T cell repertoires in COVID-19. On the study more broadly: The cDNA or gDNA used as material had been derived from T cells, B-cell-depleted T cells, or PBMCs.

This clone came up once. Germline V gene data show CDR1 as LNHDA and CDR2 as SQIVND (reference sequence). Trimming pared 7 bases from V and 1 base from J, leaving 16 bases between. There are 15 residues in the CDR3. The authors' processing: Estimated nucleated cell counts came from reference gene primer amplification. Clones were read by immunoSEQ multiplex PCR, and TCRdb kept only the in-frame ones, dropping some. From that table come the V and J calls and clone size; the DNA was used to work out D and trimming. The sample gives hundreds of thousands of clones, about 88% of which show up once; under 2.5% is in the top ten.

The chain has TRBV19 and TRBJ1-1; the D is unclear. This receptor was taken from a woman in her 40s who had recovered from COVID-19. The sample taken for sequencing was peripheral blood. This CDR3 is CASNDGRGGNTEAFF. The DNA of the CDR3 is TGTGCCAGTAACGACGGCCGGGGTGGGAACACTGAAGCTTTCTTT.